Listed here are 19 T cell receptor beta chains from one sample, sequenced in a study of CD8+CD57+ T cells in acquired aplastic anemia. It was genomic DNA that served as the template for profiling TCR beta VDJ and CDR3. TCRdb re-called the reads with MiXCR, one entry per CDR3 protein. The data contain tens of thousands of distinct CDR3 sequences, under 50% of them singletons. The specimen was sorted CD4+, CD8+, or CD8+CD57+ T cells (not recorded which) from PBMCs. The source is a human donor in good health, serving as a control.

This clonotype came up once. The chain combines TRBV7-9 with TRBJ2-5; D is perhaps TRBD1 (6 bases). V lost 7 bases and J lost 2, with 11 bases in between. The CDR3 loop spans 13 amino acids. Germline CDR1 is SEHNR and CDR2 is FQNEAQ (reference sequence). CDR3 protein: CASNRQVQETQYF. The CDR3 nucleotides read TGTGCCAGCAATCGACAGGTACAAGAGACCCAGTACTTC.

This clonotype was counted ten times or more. The rearrangement joins TRBV5-1 to TRBJ1-2; D perhaps matches TRBD1 (5 bases). In germline, CDR1 is SGHRS, CDR2 YFSETQ. CDR3 size: 15 residues. V was shortened by 0 bases and J by 4 bases, with 13 bases between the two germline ends. The CDR3 sequence is CASSLDYGTAYGYTF. The CDR3 nucleotides read TGCGCCAGCAGCTTGGATTACGGGACGGCCTATGGCTACACCTTC.

V and J are TRBV25-1 and TRBJ2-1; 9 positions match TRBD1. Germline CDR1 and CDR2: MGHDK and SYGVNS. V lost 6 bases and J lost 6; bases outside the gene matches: 3. The CDR3 length is 13 residues. The CDR3 sequence: CASRGTGINEQFF. The CDR3 nucleotides read TGTGCCAGCAGGGGGACAGGGATCAATGAGCAGTTCTTC.

V is TRBV20-1 and J is TRBJ2-7, with D unclear. The CDR3 totals 14 residues. Looked up from germline, CDR1 is DFQATT and CDR2 is SNEGSKA (reference sequence). Trimming cost V 1 base and J 4 bases, with 14 bases left between them. The CDR3 DNA reads TGCAGTGCTAGAGGTCCCCTCAGTAGTTACGAGCAGTACTTC. Encoded protein: CSARGPLSSYEQYF.

In this sample, this clonotype turned up a few times. The chain uses TRBV27 and TRBJ2-7; 8 bases agree with TRBD1. This CDR3 has 15 amino acids. The junction had 5 bases not matched to a gene; V was cut back by 2 bases and J by 2 bases. Germline-derived CDR1 and CDR2 are MNHEY and SMNVEV (reference sequence). The CDR3 spells CASSLTWTGTYEQYF. DNA for the CDR3: TGTGCCAGCAGTTTAACCTGGACAGGGACCTACGAGCAGTACTTC.

This clonotype occurred many times. The CDR3 DNA is TGCGCCAGCAGCCAGGACTTGAACACTGAAGCTTTCTTT. It yields the protein CASSQDLNTEAFF. This sequence joins TRBV4-1 and TRBJ1-1; the D is unclear. V shed 3 bases and J shed 0 bases, with 5 bases lying between them. The CDR3 has 13 residues. The germline CDR1 and CDR2 sequences are MGHRA and YSYEKL.

This clonotype has only one observation. V gene TRBV10-3 combines with J gene TRBJ2-5; D unresolved. The CDR3 sequence is 13 residues long. Germline V CDR1 and CDR2: ENHRY, SYGVKD. V was shortened by 2 bases and J by 5 bases, with 9 bases between the two germline ends. CDR3 DNA: TGTGCCATCAGTGAGGGGTGGGTGGAGACCCAGTACTTC. Translated, it gives CAISEGWVETQYF.

This clonotype was counted once. An end of the junction does not agree with germline; a read error may underlie this. Here the CDR3 reads CATSEYGANEQFF. The CDR3 DNA reads TGCGCCACCAGTGAGTACGGGGCAAATGAGCAGTTCTTC. This chain uses TRBV24-1 with TRBJ2-1, with D tentatively TRBD1 or TRBD2 (5 bases each). Per germline, CDR1 KGHDR and CDR2 SFDVKD. CDR3 length equals 13 residues.

At least ten counts were recorded for this clonotype. V usage is TRBV5-1 and J usage is TRBJ2-7; D unclear. The CDR3 extends over 14 amino acids. Looked up from germline, CDR1 is SGHRS and CDR2 is YFSETQ. V lost 3 bases to trimming and J lost 5 bases, with 15 bases between them. The CDR3 DNA is TGCGCCAGCAGCTGGACGGCAAGTTTTAACGAGCAGTACTTC. Translated, it gives CASSWTASFNEQYF.

V and J are TRBV11-2 and TRBJ2-7; weak D call: TRBD1 (5 bases). Trimming removed 2 bases at V and 2 bases at J, with 10 bases between. This CDR3 is 14 amino acids long. Germline CDR1 and CDR2: SGHAT and FQNNGV. CDR3 nucleotide sequence: TGTGCCAGCAGCTTAAAGGCAGGGACCTACGAGCAGTACTTC. This sequence encodes CASSLKAGTYEQYF.

This clonotype was counted ten times or more. This chain connects TRBV10-2 to TRBJ2-1, with TRBD2 matching 10 bases. J was trimmed by 5 bases and V by 3 bases; bases with no gene match: 7. Germline assignment: CDR1 WSHSY and CDR2 SAAADI. The length of the CDR3 is 16 residues. The CDR3 region is CASSDNLAGVNNEQFF. The CDR3 region has the DNA TGCGCCAGCAGTGACAATCTAGCGGGGGTGAACAATGAGCAGTTCTTC.

The CDR3 spells CASSTGGDSPLHF. The CDR3 DNA follows: TGTGCCAGTAGTACTGGTGGGGACTCACCCCTCCACTTT. This chain connects TRBV19 to TRBJ1-6; D might be TRBD1 (5 bases). CDR3 length: 13 residues. Deletions cut 4 bases from V and 10 bases from J, with 11 bases between. Per the germline V gene, CDR1 is LNHDA and CDR2 is SQIVND (reference sequence).

This clonotype was detected ten times or more. This chain connects TRBV24-1 to TRBJ2-3, with 9 positions matching TRBD1. The germline CDR1 and CDR2 sequences are KGHDR and SFDVKD. The J segment lost 2 bases and the V segment lost 7 bases, leaving 9 bases of the junction unmatched. There are 16 residues in the CDR3. The CDR3, as DNA: TGTGCCACCAGATCACCCAGGACAGGGGACACAGATACGCAGTATTTT. The encoded protein is CATRSPRTGDTDTQYF.

The chain recombines TRBV7-4 with TRBJ2-5; 7 bases agree with TRBD2. CDR1 and CDR2 from the germline V gene are SGHVT and SQSDAQ. The CDR3 covers 12 residues. Unmatched junction bases numbered 5, after V lost 8 bases and J lost 5 bases. CDR3 in amino acids: CASGRVIETQYF. The CDR3 bases are TGTGCCAGCGGGAGGGTTATTGAGACCCAGTACTTC.

This clonotype was recorded at least ten times. This chain links TRBV29-1 with TRBJ2-2; D unclear. Germline CDR1 is SQVTM and CDR2 is ANQGSEA. Trimming stripped 7 bases from V and 2 bases from J, with 11 bases between. CDR3 length: 13 amino acids. DNA for the CDR3: TGCAGCGGAAGTTCGACAAACACCGGGGAGCTGTTTTTT. It specifies CSGSSTNTGELFF.

Many counts were recorded for this clonotype. The chain links TRBV2 to TRBJ2-7; 7 nucleotides line up with TRBD2. Germline CDR1 SNHLY, CDR2 FYNNEI. J gave up 5 bases and V 2 bases, and 15 bases lay outside the gene matches. This CDR3 region has 17 residues. In nucleotides, the CDR3 is TGTGCCAGCAGTGAACTGGGCGGGAGTCTGGTCGGGGACGAGCAGTACTTC. It is translated as CASSELGGSLVGDEQYF.

V is TRBV10-2 and J is TRBJ1-1; no clear D gene. V lost 6 bases, J lost 1 base, and 12 bases lay in between. CDR1 and CDR2 (germline): WSHSY, SAAADI. This CDR3 has 14 amino acids. CDR3 nucleotide sequence: TGCGCCAGCAGCGAATTAGCAGGGAACACTGAAGCTTTCTTT. Translating gives CASSELAGNTEAFF.

This clonotype was recorded once. The chain uses TRBV20-1 and TRBJ1-2, with D possibly TRBD1 on 6 matching bases. CDR3 length equals 11 residues. Germline lookup yields CDR1 DFQATT and CDR2 SNEGSKA (reference sequence). The V end lost 3 bases, the J end lost 4 bases, and 6 bases lay between the germline ends. The CDR3 loop is CSARTGYGYTF. CDR3 bases: TGCAGTGCTAGGACAGGCTATGGCTACACCTTC.

Of note for this clonotype: This may stem from a read error, because a much larger clone lies one nucleotide away. The rearrangement joins TRBV13 to TRBJ2-7, with 8 bases fitting TRBD1. Losses at the gene ends were 8 bases for V and 6 bases for J; bases not matched to a gene: 9. CDR3 size: 13 residues. Germline CDR1 is PRHDT and CDR2 is FYEKMQ (reference sequence). The CDR3: CASGPWTGREQYF. Written as DNA, the CDR3 is TGTGCCAGCGGCCCCTGGACAGGGCGCGAGCAGTACTTC.